This T cell receptor beta chain was recorded in a study of T cells in localized non-small cell lung cancer. Study findings and constraints: Within adjacent lung there appeared a median 57 of the top 100 tumor clones. Uninvolved adjacent lung showed the highest T cell clonality, exceeding tumor. Patients showing higher blood T cell density tended to see longer overall survival.

Concerning this clone: The antigen remains unidentified.

Libraries were prepared by immunoSEQ multiplex PCR; TCRdb keeps only in-frame clonotypes and omits some of them. The repertoire includes approximately 34,000 clones, around nine tenths of them detected once, and roughly 7.2% sits in the top ten. Per germline, CDR1 MGHDK and CDR2 SYGVNS. CDR3 length equals 15 residues. V lost 4 bases, J lost 10 bases, and 10 bases stayed unmatched. The receptor's source is a woman aged 35 to 70 with stage I lung adenocarcinoma. The chain couples TRBV25-1 to TRBJ1-6, with 7 bases identical to TRBD1. This material consisted of peripheral blood, taken before any cancer treatment. The CDR3 reads CASSGGGGSRSPLHF. CDR3 bases: TGTGCCAGCAGTGGGGGAGGGGGCTCTAGGTCACCCCTCCACTTT.